These 19 T cell receptor beta chains came from one sample sequenced in a study of blood T cell repertoires in COVID-19. Data came from immunoSEQ multiplex PCR; TCRdb stores just in-frame clones and leaves some out. The sample has over 55,000 clones, roughly 83% seen once; the top ten hold about 10%. The sample comprised peripheral blood. The receptors originated from a man aged 50-59 years with active COVID-19.

This clone was found a few times. The CDR3 sequence: CSVVRGTEAFF. The CDR3 DNA sequence: TGCAGCGTTGTCCGCGGCACTGAAGCTTTCTTT. The chain combines TRBV29-1 with TRBJ1-1; no clear D gene. The CDR3 extends over 11 amino acids. Germline CDR1 and CDR2: SQVTM and ANQGSEA. V was clipped by 4 bases and J by 4 bases, with 7 bases between them.

The rearrangement links TRBV2 to TRBJ1-5; D is possibly TRBD1 (6 bases). V was cut by 4 bases and J by 5 bases, with 15 bases left in between. CDR3 length: 15 residues. Germline values: CDR1 SNHLY, CDR2 FYNNEI. CDR3 amino acids: CASSGQASTDQPQHF. In DNA, the CDR3 is TGTGCCAGCAGTGGACAGGCTTCGACTGATCAGCCCCAGCATTTT. Supplemented by reference TRBV2 and TRBJ1-5, the full variable domain reads EPEVTQTPSHQVTQMGQEVILRCVPISNHLYFYWYRQILGQKVEFLVSFYNNEISEKSEIFDDQFSVERPDGSNFTLKIRSTKLEDSAMYFCASSGQASTDQPQHFGDGTRLSIL.

The sample holds a few counts of this clone. This chain joins TRBV19 and TRBJ2-7; 11 bases align to TRBD1. CDR1 and CDR2 (germline): LNHDA, SQIVND (reference sequence). The CDR3 spans 15 residues. Losses at the gene ends were 5 bases for V and 6 bases for J; bases not matched to a gene: 9. This CDR3 is CASSLGTGGIFEQYF. The DNA of the CDR3 is TGTGCCAGTAGTCTTGGGACAGGGGGAATATTCGAGCAGTACTTC.

A few counts support this clone. The V and J genes are TRBV6-2 or TRBV6-3 and TRBJ2-1; the match to TRBD1 covers 8 bases. Germline CDR1 is MNHEY and CDR2 is SVGEGT. Germline trimming cut 2 bases from V and 9 bases from J; bases unmatched to any gene: 6. This CDR3 is built from 14 residues. CDR3 protein: CASSYQGAFGEQFF. The CDR3 coding sequence is TGTGCCAGCAGTTACCAGGGGGCGTTCGGTGAGCAGTTCTTC.

V usage is TRBV9 and J usage is TRBJ2-7; D possibly corresponds to TRBD2 (5 bases). This CDR3 is 14 amino acids long. Germline V gene lookup returns CDR1 SGDLS and CDR2 YYNGEE. V lost 0 bases and J lost 4, with 11 bases in between. CDR3 region: CASSVGPAGYEQYF. The CDR3 bases are TGTGCCAGCAGCGTAGGCCCCGCGGGTTACGAGCAGTACTTC.

The V call is TRBV7-2, the J call TRBJ1-2, with 8 positions matching TRBD1. This CDR3 is 14 amino acids long. Germline-derived CDR1 and CDR2 are SGHTA and FQGNSA. V was pared by 3 bases and J by 2 bases, with 2 bases of the junction left unmatched. CDR3 residues: CASSFGQGNYGYTF. CDR3 DNA sequence: TGTGCCAGCAGCTTCGGACAGGGAAACTATGGCTACACCTTC. Full variable domain (remainder filled in from reference TRBV7-2 and TRBJ1-2): GAGVSQSPSNKVTEKGKDVELRCDPISGHTALYWYRQSLGQGLEFLIYFQGNSAPDKSGLPSDRFSAERTGGSVSTLTIQRTQQEDSAVYLCASSFGQGNYGYTFGSGTRLTVV.

The gene calls are TRBV7-2 and TRBJ2-7; the match to TRBD2 covers 7 bases. The V segment lost 1 base and the J segment 1 base; nucleotides outside the gene matches: 13. CDR1 and CDR2 from the germline V gene are SGHTA and FQGNSA. This CDR3 contains 18 residues. CDR3 nucleotides: TGTGCCAGCAGCTTAGGTATGGGGGAGGGGTTTAGGTCCTACGAGCAGTACTTC. Its translation: CASSLGMGEGFRSYEQYF.

This CDR3 reads CASSLLGADTQYF. DNA of the CDR3: TGTGCCAGCAGCCTACTCGGGGCAGATACGCAGTATTTT. The chain has TRBV7-2 and TRBJ2-3; tentatively, D is TRBD2 (5 bases). V was shortened by 5 bases and J by 4 bases, with 10 bases between the two germline ends. Looked up from germline, CDR1 is SGHTA and CDR2 is FQGNSA. This CDR3 contains 13 residues.

This rearrangement joins TRBV30 to TRBJ1-2; weak D call: TRBD1 (6 bases). Germline CDR1 and CDR2: GTSNPN and SVGIG (reference sequence). The V gene lost 4 bases and the J gene lost 1 base, with 10 bases spanning the gap. The CDR3 spans 13 residues. CDR3 sequence: CAWKGEYNYGYTF. The CDR3 DNA is TGTGCCTGGAAGGGGGAGTATAACTATGGCTACACCTTC.

The chain's CDR3 is CASRGGLVKDTQYF. The CDR3 coding sequence is TGCGCCAGCAGGGGGGGACTAGTGAAAGATACGCAGTATTTT. V gene TRBV5-1 combines with J gene TRBJ2-3, with 8 bases lining up with TRBD2. V lost 5 bases, J lost 5 bases, and 7 bases stayed unmatched. This CDR3 contains 14 residues. In germline, CDR1 is SGHRS, CDR2 YFSETQ. The full variable domain, completed using reference TRBV5-1 and TRBJ2-3, is KAGVTQTPRYLIKTRGQQVTLSCSPISGHRSVSWYQQTPGQGLQFLFEYFSETQRNKGNFPGRFSGRQFSNSRSEMNVSTLELGDSALYLCASRGGLVKDTQYFGPGTRLTVL.

The chain has TRBV4-1 and TRBJ2-7; D is uncertain. Trimming stripped 1 base from V and 0 bases from J, with 16 bases between. The CDR3 runs 17 residues. From germline, CDR1 is MGHRA and CDR2 YSYEKL. The CDR3 here is CASSQVSNAQNSYEQYF. The DNA of the CDR3 is TGCGCCAGCAGCCAAGTCTCTAATGCCCAAAACTCCTACGAGCAGTACTTC.

The chain carries TRBV21-1 and TRBJ2-7; the table's D call of TRBD2 was not tested on the DNA. TRBV21-1 is a pseudogene. This CDR3 spans 14 amino acids. The CDR3 DNA reads TGTGCCAGCAGCAAATCCGACGGGAGGGCCATAATGTACTTC. It encodes CASSKSDGRAIMYF.

This sequence joins TRBV7-6 and TRBJ2-6, with 7 bases lining up with TRBD1. V dropped 5 bases and J dropped 2; count of bases not matched to a gene: 12. Germline loops: CDR1 SGHVS, CDR2 FNYEAQ. This CDR3 is 18 amino acids long. CDR3 in amino acids: CASSVGGSLKAGANVLTF. CDR3 DNA sequence: TGTGCCAGCAGCGTAGGGGGCAGTCTCAAAGCTGGGGCCAACGTCCTGACTTTC.

This chain uses TRBV5-6 with TRBJ2-3; TRBD2 aligns across 9 bases. With 2 bases clipped from V and 8 bases from J, the junction kept 3 bases outside the gene matches. The germline CDR1 and CDR2 sequences are SGHDT and YYEEEE. This CDR3 comprises 13 residues. The DNA of the CDR3 is TGTGCCAGCAGCTTCGGTAGCGGGGGTACGCAGTATTTT. Its protein product is CASSFGSGGTQYF. The full variable domain, in which reference TRBV5-6 and TRBJ2-3 provide the parts outside the CDR3, is DAGVTQSPTHLIKTRGQQVTLRCSPKSGHDTVSWYQQALGQGPQFIFQYYEEEERQRGNFPDRFSGHQFPNYSSELNVNALLLGDSALYLCASSFGSGGTQYFGPGTRLTVL.

This clone was seen a few times. V is TRBV4-2 and J is TRBJ1-6, with no clear D. Germline assignment: CDR1 LGHNA and CDR2 YNFKEQ. V shed 0 bases and J shed 7 bases, with 7 bases lying between them. The CDR3 spans 14 residues. The CDR3: CASSQDAGNSPLHF. The CDR3 nucleotides read TGTGCCAGCAGCCAAGATGCGGGGAATTCACCCCTCCACTTT.

The CDR3 region has the DNA TGCGCCAGCAGCCAAGAAGCGGGGGACTCCTCCTACAATGAGCAGTTCTTC. It translates to CASSQEAGDSSYNEQFF. This chain joins TRBV4-3 and TRBJ2-1; 8 bases map to TRBD2. Trimming removed 0 bases from V and 0 bases from J; junction bases left unmatched: 4. This CDR3 region has 17 residues. Germline CDR1 LGHNA, CDR2 YSLEER.

This chain links TRBV7-9 with TRBJ2-7; no reliable D call. Germline CDR1 and CDR2: SEHNR and FQNEAQ (reference sequence). V lost 2 bases and J 5 bases, leaving 13 bases between the germline ends. CDR3 length equals 14 residues. The CDR3 nucleotides are TGTGCCAGCAGCTTATTTGCATCCTCGGACGAGCAGTACTTC. Protein sequence: CASSLFASSDEQYF. Looking up the rest from reference TRBV7-9 and TRBJ2-7 gives the full variable domain: DTGVSQNPRHKITKRGQNVTFRCDPISEHNRLYWYRQTLGQGPEFLTYFQNEAQLEKSRLLSDRFSAERPKGSFSTLEIQRTEQGDSAMYLCASSLFASSDEQYFGPGTRLTVT.

This chain links TRBV9 with TRBJ2-1; 9 bases are shared with TRBD2. Trimming removed 0 bases from V and 0 bases from J; junction bases left unmatched: 7. This CDR3 spans 18 amino acids. The germline V gene has CDR1 SGDLS and CDR2 YYNGEE. The CDR3 here is CASSVANSGGRSYNEQFF. CDR3 nucleotide sequence: TGTGCCAGCAGCGTAGCTAATAGCGGGGGCCGCTCCTACAATGAGCAGTTCTTC.

V is TRBV7-2 and J is TRBJ2-3; 8 bases are shared with TRBD1. Germline CDR1 is SGHTA and CDR2 is FQGNSA. V trimming: 0 bases; J trimming: 0 bases; junction bases outside the gene matches: 5. The CDR3 is 17 amino acids. CDR3 coding DNA: TGTGCCAGCAGCTTAGCACGGCAGGGGGCTAGCACAGATACGCAGTATTTT. This translates into CASSLARQGASTDTQYF.